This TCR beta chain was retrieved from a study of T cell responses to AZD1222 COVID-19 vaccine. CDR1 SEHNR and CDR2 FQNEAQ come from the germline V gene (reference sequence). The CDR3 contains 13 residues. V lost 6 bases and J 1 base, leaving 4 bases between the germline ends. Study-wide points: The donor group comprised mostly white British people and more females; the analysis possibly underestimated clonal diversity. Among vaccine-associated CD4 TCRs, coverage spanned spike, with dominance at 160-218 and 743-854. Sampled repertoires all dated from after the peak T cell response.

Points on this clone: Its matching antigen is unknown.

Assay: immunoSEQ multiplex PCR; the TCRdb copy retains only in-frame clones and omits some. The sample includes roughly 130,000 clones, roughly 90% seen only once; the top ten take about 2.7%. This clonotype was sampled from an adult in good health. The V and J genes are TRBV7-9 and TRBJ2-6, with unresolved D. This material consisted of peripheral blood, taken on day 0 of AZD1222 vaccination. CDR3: CASRLSGANVLTF. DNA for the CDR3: TGTGCCAGCAGACTGTCTGGGGCCAACGTCCTGACTTTC.